A single T cell receptor (beta chain) is shown here with its context. Its target is unknown. This CDR3 region has 12 residues. Per the germline V gene, CDR1 is SNHLY and CDR2 is FYNNEI. V shed 5 bases and J shed 14 bases, with 15 bases lying between them. The sample originates from a study of radiotherapy plus CTLA-4 blockade in lung cancer. Looking at the study overall: Objective responses were seen in around 18% of patients, disease control in 25% to 35%.

Findings and caveats of the study: Reportedly, early blood T cell clone dynamics best predicted response, with interferon-beta. There was expansion of tumor-derived TCR clones in blood after radiotherapy plus ipilimumab.

Clones were read by immunoSEQ multiplex PCR, and TCRdb kept only the in-frame ones, dropping some. The sample has about 110,000 clones, over 65% seen once. Focal radiation plus CTLA-4 blockade with ipilimumab was given to patients with chemo-refractory metastatic non-small-cell lung cancer. The TCR sequence derives from a human donor with non-small cell lung cancer that progressed on radiotherapy plus ipilimumab. Some clones in this sample may be carry-over from other donors' samples. The chain couples TRBV2 to TRBJ1-4; D might be TRBD1 (6 bases). Material: peripheral blood, obtained from a patient treated with radiotherapy plus ipilimumab. CDR3: CASSSLWDKLFF. The CDR3 DNA follows: TGTGCCAGCAGTTCCCTCTGGGACAAGCTGTTTTTT. Based on the CDR3 plus reference TRBV2 and TRBJ1-4, the full variable domain is EPEVTQTPSHQVTQMGQEVILRCVPISNHLYFYWYRQILGQKVEFLVSFYNNEISEKSEIFDDQFSVERPDGSNFTLKIRSTKLEDSAMYFCASSSLWDKLFFGSGTQLSVL.